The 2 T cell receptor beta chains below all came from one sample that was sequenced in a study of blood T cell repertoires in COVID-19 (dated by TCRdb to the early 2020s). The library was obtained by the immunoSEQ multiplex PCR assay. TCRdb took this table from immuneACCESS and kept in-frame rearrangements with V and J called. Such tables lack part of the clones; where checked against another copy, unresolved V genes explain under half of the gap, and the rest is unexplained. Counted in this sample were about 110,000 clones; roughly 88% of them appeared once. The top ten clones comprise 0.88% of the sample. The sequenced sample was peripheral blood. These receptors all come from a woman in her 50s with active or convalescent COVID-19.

CDR3 nucleotides: TGTGCCAGCAGCTTAGACAGGGGTAACGAAAAACTGTTTTTT. This translates into CASSLDRGNEKLFF. The rearrangement uses TRBV7-2 and TRBJ1-4, with TRBD1 matching 7 bases. With V trimmed by 1 base and J by 8 bases, 4 bases remained unmatched. CDR1 is SGHTA, CDR2 FQGNSA, per germline. The CDR3 consists of 14 residues. Full variable domain (missing parts from reference TRBV7-2 and TRBJ1-4): GAGVSQSPSNKVTEKGKDVELRCDPISGHTALYWYRQSLGQGLEFLIYFQGNSAPDKSGLPSDRFSAERTGGSVSTLTIQRTQQEDSAVYLCASSLDRGNEKLFFGSGTQLSVL.

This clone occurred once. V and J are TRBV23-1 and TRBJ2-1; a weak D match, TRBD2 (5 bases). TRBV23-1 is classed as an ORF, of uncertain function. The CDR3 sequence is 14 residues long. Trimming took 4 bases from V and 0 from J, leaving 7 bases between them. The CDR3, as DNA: TGCGCCAGCAGTCCGGGGAGCTCCTACAATGAGCAGTTCTTC. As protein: CASSPGSSYNEQFF.